Shown below are 29 T cell receptor beta chains from a single sample sequenced in a study of T-cell memory formation after mild COVID-19. Each CDR3 protein is one row after TCRdb ran MiXCR on the 5' RACE reads. The sample yields roughly 150,000 distinct CDR3 sequences, 11% to 15% seen once. Sequencing was done on a sample of PBMCs or a T cell subset sorted from them (not recorded which). These receptors originate from an adult woman who had mild COVID-19 (a few samples of this study predate the infection). Cell type and time point are not known.

This clonotype appeared a single time. The J gene is TRBJ2-3, the V gene TRBV7-8, with 10 bases aligning to TRBD1. CDR3 length: 15 residues. With 5 bases clipped from V and 7 bases from J, the junction kept 9 bases outside the gene matches. Per the germline V gene, CDR1 is SGHVS and CDR2 is FQNEAQ. CDR3 region: CASSPSRTGGNTQYF. CDR3 DNA sequence: TGTGCCAGCAGCCCCAGTAGGACAGGGGGTAATACGCAGTATTTT.

This clonotype occurred a few times. The gene calls are TRBV7-8 and TRBJ1-5; D unclear. The germline gives CDR1 SGHVS, CDR2 FQNEAQ. This CDR3 is built from 15 residues. Trimming left V 2 bases short and J 3 bases short, with 11 bases between. DNA for the CDR3: TGTGCCAGCAGCTTAATATGGGCACCCAATCAGCCCCAGCATTTT. It translates to CASSLIWAPNQPQHF.

V is TRBV7-6 and J is TRBJ2-5, with a possible D match to TRBD2 (6 bases). The V end lost 2 bases, the J end lost 4 bases, and 14 bases lay between the germline ends. This CDR3 region has 15 residues. Germline CDR1 and CDR2: SGHVS and FNYEAQ. The CDR3 loop reads CASSLRWDLGETQYF. The CDR3 DNA sequence: TGTGCCAGCAGCTTACGATGGGACTTGGGAGAGACCCAGTACTTC.

This clonotype appeared a few times. The V and J genes are TRBV19 and TRBJ2-7; 11 bases line up with TRBD2. V was clipped by 4 bases and J by 4 bases; unmatched bases: 9. Per germline, CDR1 LNHDA and CDR2 SQIVND (reference sequence). The CDR3 extends over 16 amino acids. The CDR3 DNA reads as TGTGCCAGTAGTACAACTAGCGGGGGATATCCATACGAGCAGTACTTC. Amino acids: CASSTTSGGYPYEQYF.

The chain carries TRBV11-2 and TRBJ2-1, with a weak D call TRBD2 (5 bases). The CDR3 spans 17 residues. Germline loops: CDR1 SGHAT, CDR2 FQNNGV. V was cut by 4 bases and J by 3 bases, with 19 bases left in between. The CDR3 protein is CASSSPLGGLGYNEQFF. CDR3 sequence (DNA): TGTGCCAGCAGCTCGCCGCTCGGCGGACTGGGCTACAATGAGCAGTTCTTC.

The rearrangement uses TRBV23-1 and TRBJ1-1; 7 bases map to TRBD1. TRBV23-1 is an open reading frame whose function is uncertain. V shed 8 bases, J shed 0 bases, and the junction held 9 bases outside the gene matches. The CDR3 runs to 15 residues. The CDR3 DNA reads TGCGCCAGCGCCCGGGACAGCCTCATGAACACTGAAGCTTTCTTT. Translation gives CASARDSLMNTEAFF.

In this sample, this clonotype turned up a few times. The J gene is TRBJ2-7, the V gene TRBV9; weak D call: TRBD1 (6 bases). There are 13 residues in the CDR3. V gave up 4 bases and J gave up 6 bases, with 14 bases separating them. The germline V gene encodes CDR1 SGDLS and CDR2 YYNGEE. The CDR3 bases are TGTGCCAGCAGCTTTACGACAGGCCGCGAGCAGTACTTC. It yields the protein CASSFTTGREQYF.

Many counts were recorded for this clonotype. CDR3: CASSPTGVEGTSGSSYNEQFF. Here the CDR3 DNA reads TGCGCCAGCAGCCCTACGGGCGTCGAAGGGACTAGCGGGAGCTCCTACAATGAGCAGTTCTTC. V and J are TRBV5-1 and TRBJ2-1; 14 nucleotides agree with TRBD2. J gave up 0 bases and V 4 bases, and 15 bases lay outside the gene matches. Germline CDR1 and CDR2: SGHRS and YFSETQ. The length of the CDR3 is 21 residues.

The chain uses TRBV20-1 and TRBJ2-3; unclear D gene. The V end was cut by 1 base, the J end by 0 bases, with 8 bases between. Germline assignment: CDR1 DFQATT and CDR2 SNEGSKA (reference sequence). CDR3 length: 14 residues. The CDR3 here is CSARGHTSTDTQYF. CDR3 DNA sequence: TGCAGTGCTAGAGGCCACACTAGCACAGATACGCAGTATTTT.

This clonotype was picked up a small number of times. The chain employs TRBV4-1 and TRBJ1-1, with D maybe TRBD1 (5 bases). Germline V lookup: CDR1 MGHRA, CDR2 YSYEKL. CDR3 length: 14 residues. The V end lost 4 bases, the J end lost 4 bases, and 13 bases lay between the germline ends. The CDR3 sequence is CASSLLGEITEAFF. CDR3 DNA sequence: TGCGCCAGCAGCCTCTTAGGGGAGATCACTGAAGCTTTCTTT.

V usage is TRBV18 and J usage is TRBJ2-1, with 7 bases identical to TRBD2. Per the germline V gene, CDR1 is KGHSH and CDR2 is LQKENI. Unmatched junction bases numbered 8, after V lost 5 bases and J lost 13 bases. The CDR3 runs 12 residues. CDR3 sequence (DNA): TGTGCCAGCTCAACGGACCTAGCGGTCCAGTTCTTC. Protein product: CASSTDLAVQFF.

As concerns this clonotype: A junction boundary mismatches the germline segment, possibly from a read error. The chain carries TRBV9 and TRBJ1-1; tentatively, D is TRBD1 (6 bases). The CDR3 extends over 18 amino acids. Germline V gene lookup returns CDR1 SGDLS and CDR2 YYNGEE. The CDR3 DNA reads TGTGCCAGCAGCGGCAGTGGGACATTACTGAACATGAACACTGAAGCTTTATTT. The encoded protein is CASSGSGTLLNMNTEALF.

This clonotype was picked up a small number of times. The V and J genes are TRBV7-9 and TRBJ2-1, with D possibly being TRBD2 (6 bases). Looked up from germline, CDR1 is SEHNR and CDR2 is FQNEAQ (reference sequence). The germline V and J ends were trimmed by 5 bases and 6 bases, with 14 bases remaining between them. The CDR3 is 14 amino acids. DNA of the CDR3: TGTGCCAGCAGCCCGACTAGTGTGTCCAATGAGCAGTTCTTC. Its translation: CASSPTSVSNEQFF.

V gene TRBV10-3 combines with J gene TRBJ2-1, with 14 positions matching TRBD2. CDR3 length equals 16 residues. The trim removed 10 bases at V and 4 bases at J, leaving 9 bases unmatched. CDR1 is ENHRY, CDR2 SYGVKD, per germline. In nucleotides, the CDR3 is TGTGCCACTGTGACTAGCGGGGGGGCGGGATACAATGAGCAGTTCTTC. Amino acid sequence: CATVTSGGAGYNEQFF.

The chain couples TRBV20-1 to TRBJ2-4, with unresolved D. Germline values: CDR1 DFQATT, CDR2 SNEGSKA (reference sequence). V was shortened by 6 bases and J by 2 bases, with 20 bases between the two germline ends. The CDR3 runs 16 residues. The CDR3 nucleotides are TGCAGTGCCAACCCTCAACAATCGGTATCCAAAAACATTCAGTACTTC. It specifies CSANPQQSVSKNIQYF.

V gene TRBV12-3 or TRBV12-4 combines with J gene TRBJ1-1, with 7 bases that match TRBD1. The CDR3 totals 13 residues. Trimming cost V 5 bases and J 6 bases; bases outside gene matches: 6. CDR3 DNA: TGTGCCAGCAGTCTTCGACAGGGCGCTGAAGCTTTCTTT. Its translation is CASSLRQGAEAFF.

This rearrangement joins TRBV30 to TRBJ1-1; TRBD1 agrees at 9 bases. The CDR3 has 13 residues. V lost 5 bases and J lost 1; bases outside the gene matches: 2. Germline CDR1 and CDR2: GTSNPN and SVGIG (reference sequence). CDR3 sequence reads: CAWEDRGNTEAFF. CDR3 DNA: TGTGCCTGGGAGGACAGGGGGAACACTGAAGCTTTCTTT.

The gene calls are TRBV5-1 and TRBJ2-1; a possible D gene is TRBD2 (5 bases). V was pared by 6 bases and J by 4 bases, with 8 bases between. Germline CDR1 is SGHRS and CDR2 is YFSETQ. The CDR3 extends over 12 amino acids. CDR3 loop: CASKAGYNEQFF. CDR3 DNA: TGCGCCAGCAAGGCGGGTTACAATGAGCAGTTCTTC.

J is TRBJ2-7 and V is TRBV9; D could derive from TRBD1 or TRBD2 (5 bases each). CDR1 is SGDLS and CDR2 is YYNGEE in the germline V gene. The CDR3 sequence is 14 residues long. V was clipped by 4 bases and J by 2 bases, with 13 bases between them. The CDR3 DNA follows: TGTGCCAGCAGCACCCGGGACCAGACCTACGAGCAGTACTTC. This encodes CASSTRDQTYEQYF.

In this sample, this clonotype turned up a few times. The CDR3 reads CASSLHITEAFF. CDR3 nucleotide sequence: TGTGCCAGCAGCTTACACATCACTGAAGCTTTCTTT. V usage is TRBV7-9 and J usage is TRBJ1-1, with D unclear. V lost 2 bases to trimming and J lost 4 bases, with 5 bases between them. The CDR3 runs 12 residues. Germline-derived CDR1 and CDR2 are SEHNR and FQNEAQ (reference sequence).

This rearrangement joins TRBV20-1 to TRBJ2-7; D gene unclear. V was pared by 3 bases and J by 2 bases, with 8 bases between. CDR3 length: 12 amino acids. Germline V gives CDR1 DFQATT, CDR2 SNEGSKA (reference sequence). The chain's CDR3 is CSARAFPYEQYF. The CDR3 DNA is TGCAGTGCTAGGGCGTTCCCCTACGAGCAGTACTTC.

The chain has TRBV11-2 and TRBJ2-1, with 7 bases matching TRBD2. Trimming removed 4 bases from V and 5 bases from J; junction bases left unmatched: 8. The V gene's germline CDR1 is SGHAT and CDR2 FQNNGV. The CDR3 has 15 residues. CDR3 loop: CASSSWTRANNEQFF. Written as DNA, the CDR3 is TGTGCCAGCAGCTCATGGACTAGAGCAAACAATGAGCAGTTCTTC.

This clonotype was detected only a few times. This chain uses TRBV5-1 with TRBJ2-2; 9 bases are a match to TRBD1. CDR1 SGHRS and CDR2 YFSETQ come from the germline V gene. This CDR3 comprises 17 residues. Trimming cost V 2 bases and J 1 base; bases outside gene matches: 6. The CDR3 sequence is CASSFRRDRVNTGELFF. CDR3 sequence (DNA): TGCGCCAGCAGCTTCCGCCGGGACAGGGTGAACACCGGGGAGCTGTTTTTT.

This rearrangement joins TRBV27 to TRBJ1-1; perhaps TRBD1 as D (6 bases). V gave up 5 bases and J gave up 5 bases, with 15 bases separating them. The germline V gene has CDR1 MNHEY and CDR2 SMNVEV (reference sequence). The CDR3 covers 14 residues. The CDR3 region is CASSLNRARTEAFF. CDR3 in DNA: TGTGCCAGCAGTCTCAACAGGGCGAGGACTGAAGCTTTCTTT.

This clonotype was picked up a small number of times. The chain uses TRBV5-1 and TRBJ2-1; D unresolved. Between the trimmed V and J ends, which lost 0 bases and 8 bases, there was a span of 21 bases. The CDR3 spans 17 residues. Germline V gene data show CDR1 as SGHRS and CDR2 as YFSETQ. In DNA form, the CDR3 reads TGCGCCAGCAGCTTGGAGATGGTAACTGGAGTTGGGGATGAGCAGTTCTTC. Its translation is CASSLEMVTGVGDEQFF.

V and J are TRBV27 and TRBJ1-1; TRBD1 matches at 8 bases. J gave up 3 bases and V 3 bases, and 6 bases lay outside the gene matches. CDR3 length: 15 amino acids. CDR1 MNHEY and CDR2 SMNVEV come from the germline V gene (reference sequence). The CDR3 protein is CASSFWPGGDTEAFF. The CDR3 bases are TGTGCCAGCAGTTTCTGGCCAGGGGGCGACACTGAAGCTTTCTTT.

V is TRBV29-1 and J is TRBJ2-5, with 8 positions matching TRBD2. Unmatched junction bases numbered 5, after V lost 3 bases and J lost 5 bases. The CDR3 is 13 amino acids. CDR1 and CDR2 from the germline V gene are SQVTM and ANQGSEA. CDR3 residues: CSVDGGAGETQYF. The CDR3, as DNA: TGCAGCGTTGACGGGGGGGCGGGGGAGACCCAGTACTTC. Drawing the rest from reference TRBV29-1 and TRBJ2-5, the complete variable domain is SAVISQKPSRDICQRGTSLTIQCQVDSQVTMMFWYRQQPGQSLTLIATANQGSEATYESGFVIDKFPISRPNLTFSTLTVSNMSPEDSSIYLCSVDGGAGETQYFGPGTRLLVL.

Only a few counts were recorded for this clonotype. The V and J genes are TRBV20-1 and TRBJ2-3, with D uncertain. The germline V and J ends were trimmed by 1 base and 8 bases, with 10 bases remaining between them. Germline values: CDR1 DFQATT, CDR2 SNEGSKA (reference sequence). The CDR3 covers 12 residues. CDR3 amino acids: CSARALVRTQYF. The CDR3 nucleotides read TGCAGTGCTAGAGCGTTAGTCCGTACGCAGTATTTT.

The gene calls are TRBV5-5 and TRBJ2-7, with D perhaps matching TRBD1 (5 bases). CDR3 length: 15 residues. Deletions cut 6 bases from V and 0 bases from J, with 16 bases between. The germline gives CDR1 SGHKS, CDR2 YYEKEE (reference sequence). CDR3 amino acids: CASTSSAGNSYEQYF. Written as DNA, the CDR3 is TGTGCCAGCACCTCCTCGGCAGGGAACTCCTACGAGCAGTACTTC.